A single sample is the source of the 6 T cell receptor beta chains below, sequenced in a study of cytomegalovirus exposure and HLA in healthy donors. PCR was performed using 60 Vbeta and 13 Jbeta primers. The data were produced by immunoSEQ multiplex PCR, yet TCRdb's version contains in-frame clones alone and is incomplete. The sample lists under 300,000 clones; 75% to 85% were seen once. Sequenced: PBMCs. The origin of the receptors is a woman aged 55 to 70 in good health and CMV-seropositive.

The rearrangement joins TRBV28 to TRBJ1-1; perhaps TRBD1 as D (5 bases). The CDR3 spans 13 residues. V lost 7 bases and J lost 1, with 10 bases in between. CDR1 is MDHEN, CDR2 SYDVKM, per germline. The CDR3 is CASKFQGNTEAFF. The CDR3 DNA reads TGTGCCAGCAAGTTTCAGGGGAACACTGAAGCTTTCTTT.

The rearrangement joins TRBV7-9 to TRBJ1-2, with D perhaps TRBD1 (5 bases). The CDR3 covers 12 residues. V was cut by 5 bases and J by 11 bases, with 15 bases left in between. Germline loops: CDR1 SEHNR, CDR2 FQNEAQ (reference sequence). The CDR3 nucleotides read TGTGCCAGCAGCCTCGACAGTACCCAGTACACCTTC. As protein: CASSLDSTQYTF.

V and J are TRBV19 and TRBJ1-5; TRBD1 matches at 9 bases. This CDR3 spans 15 amino acids. Unmatched junction bases numbered 3, after V lost 5 bases and J lost 1 base. Germline V gene sequence: CDR1 LNHDA, CDR2 SQIVND (reference sequence). DNA for the CDR3: TGTGCCAGTAGTCGGGACAGGGCGAGCAATCAGCCCCAGCATTTT. Its translation is CASSRDRASNQPQHF.

The chain uses TRBV6-6 and TRBJ1-1; TRBD1 matches 7 bases. In germline, CDR1 is MNHNY, CDR2 SVGAGI (reference sequence). The V gene end was trimmed by 8 bases and the J gene end by 1 base; junction bases not matched to a gene: 1. The length of the CDR3 is 12 residues. CDR3 coding DNA: TGTGCCAGCGGACAGGCGAACACTGAAGCTTTCTTT. Translated, it gives CASGQANTEAFF.

The V gene is TRBV21-1, the J gene TRBJ2-3; the tabulated D call, TRBD1, remains unverified against the DNA. TRBV21-1 is a listed pseudogene. This CDR3 comprises 16 residues. The CDR3 sequence: CASNRLTGASTDTQYF. For the CDR3, the DNA is TGTGCCAGCAACAGATTGACAGGAGCTAGCACAGATACGCAGTATTTT.

V and J are TRBV19 and TRBJ2-3; a possible D gene is TRBD1 (6 bases). Germline V gene data show CDR1 as LNHDA and CDR2 as SQIVND (reference sequence). CDR3 length: 14 residues. Trimming shortened V by 3 bases and J by 2 bases, and 9 bases separated the two germline ends. The CDR3 spells CASSMGANTDTQYF. CDR3 DNA: TGTGCCAGTAGTATGGGGGCCAACACAGATACGCAGTATTTT.